These 18 T cell receptor beta chains were sequenced from one sample in a study of blood T cell repertoires in COVID-19. The repertoire was sequenced with immunoSEQ multiplex PCR; TCRdb's copy has only in-frame clones and lacks some. This sample carries 65,000 or so clones, under 80% of them seen once, and the ten largest clones take roughly 49%. Sequencing was done on a sample of PBMCs or T cells enriched from blood (not recorded which). These receptors originate from a woman aged 55-69 years who had been exposed to COVID-19.

The CDR3 sequence: CASKGTGDTEAFF. The CDR3 DNA is TGTGCCAGCAAAGGGACAGGGGACACTGAAGCTTTCTTT. The genes are TRBV6-5 and TRBJ1-1; 10 bases are a match to TRBD1. CDR1 is MNHEY, CDR2 SVGAGI, per germline. This CDR3 spans 13 amino acids. The J segment lost 3 bases and the V segment lost 7 bases, leaving 2 bases of the junction unmatched.

There are a few counts of this clone. The rearrangement uses TRBV12-5 and TRBJ2-2; TRBD1 matches at 8 bases. The germline CDR1 and CDR2 sequences are LGHNT and FRNRAP. The CDR3 totals 18 residues. V lost 5 bases and J lost 4; bases outside the gene matches: 15. The DNA of the CDR3 is TGTGCTAGTGGTCCCACCTCCGGGACAGGCCCAACCACCGGGGAGCTGTTTTTT. Translated: CASGPTSGTGPTTGELFF.

V gene TRBV12-3 or TRBV12-4 combines with J gene TRBJ2-7; possibly TRBD2 for D (5 bases). Trimming pared 6 bases from V and 6 bases from J, leaving 9 bases between. This CDR3 contains 11 residues. CDR3 sequence: CASRSRGEQYF. The CDR3 DNA sequence: TGTGCCAGCAGGAGCCGGGGCGAGCAGTACTTC.

The V gene is TRBV28, the J gene TRBJ2-2; 10 bases line up with TRBD2. V trimming: 5 bases; J trimming: 1 base; junction bases outside the gene matches: 7. This CDR3 spans 17 amino acids. CDR1 is MDHEN, CDR2 SYDVKM, per germline. In DNA form, the CDR3 reads TGTGCCAGCAGTCCCCGGACTAGCGGCTTGAACACCGGGGAGCTGTTTTTT. Protein: CASSPRTSGLNTGELFF.

The chain recombines TRBV2 with TRBJ1-5, with D unresolved. CDR1 is SNHLY and CDR2 is FYNNEI in the germline V gene. V lost 7 bases, J lost 0 bases, and 10 bases lay in between. The CDR3 contains 14 residues. This chain's CDR3 is CASTPVSSNQPQHF. Here the CDR3 DNA reads TGTGCCAGCACCCCGGTTTCTAGCAATCAGCCCCAGCATTTT. Filled out from reference TRBV2 and TRBJ1-5, the complete variable domain reads EPEVTQTPSHQVTQMGQEVILRCVPISNHLYFYWYRQILGQKVEFLVSFYNNEISEKSEIFDDQFSVERPDGSNFTLKIRSTKLEDSAMYFCASTPVSSNQPQHFGDGTRLSIL.

The CDR3 bases are TGTGCCAGCAGCCTAGACGGGACAGGGGGAAACGAGCAGTACTTC. Amino acids: CASSLDGTGGNEQYF. The genes are TRBV6-5 and TRBJ2-7; TRBD1 aligns across 11 bases. The CDR3 is 15 amino acids. Germline CDR1 is MNHEY and CDR2 is SVGAGI. V shed 6 bases, J shed 5 bases, and the junction held 9 bases outside the gene matches.

V and J are TRBV2 and TRBJ2-2, with TRBD2 matching over 8 bases. CDR1 and CDR2 from the germline V gene are SNHLY and FYNNEI. This CDR3 spans 15 amino acids. V dropped 3 bases and J dropped 5; count of bases not matched to a gene: 5. The CDR3: CASSDGGAITGELFF. CDR3 sequence (DNA): TGTGCCAGCAGTGACGGGGGGGCCATAACCGGGGAGCTGTTTTTT. The variable domain in full, completed from reference TRBV2 and TRBJ2-2, reads EPEVTQTPSHQVTQMGQEVILRCVPISNHLYFYWYRQILGQKVEFLVSFYNNEISEKSEIFDDQFSVERPDGSNFTLKIRSTKLEDSAMYFCASSDGGAITGELFFGEGSRLTVL.

The chain recombines TRBV3-1 (or the pseudogene TRBV3-2) with TRBJ2-1; 12 bases fit TRBD2. Per the germline V gene, CDR1 is LGHDT and CDR2 is YNNKEL (reference sequence). With V trimmed by 1 base and J by 9 bases, 19 bases remained unmatched. The CDR3 length is 20 residues. For the CDR3, the DNA is TGTGCCAGCAGCCAAGCGGGGCTAGCGGGGGGGTGGCCCCCCGGAACTGAGCAGTTCTTC. This codes for CASSQAGLAGGWPPGTEQFF.

The CDR3 nucleotides are TGCGCCAGCAGCGACAACTACGAGCAGTACTTC. It is translated as CASSDNYEQYF. V usage is TRBV23-1 and J usage is TRBJ2-7; D gene ambiguous. TRBV23-1 is classed as an ORF, of uncertain function. CDR3 length: 11 amino acids. V gave up 6 bases and J gave up 3 bases, with 6 bases separating them.

The chain is built from TRBV28 and TRBJ2-6; 9 bases line up with TRBD2. The CDR3 length is 17 residues. Germline V gene data show CDR1 as MDHEN and CDR2 as SYDVKM. V was pared by 2 bases and J by 3 bases, with 5 bases of the junction left unmatched. In DNA, the CDR3 is TGTGCCAGCAGTTTAGGCTTAGCGGGAGTTGGGGCCAACGTCCTGACTTTC. Residues: CASSLGLAGVGANVLTF.

This clone has more than one count but fewer than ten. The gene calls are TRBV28 and TRBJ1-1, with D hard to call. CDR3 length: 11 residues. Trimming cost V 6 bases and J 11 bases, with 13 bases left between them. Germline-derived CDR1 and CDR2 are MDHEN and SYDVKM. Written as DNA, the CDR3 is TGTGCCAGCAGGCAAAGAGACGGGGCTTTCTTT. Translated, it gives CASRQRDGAFF. Variable domain in full (rest from reference TRBV28 and TRBJ1-1): DVKVTQSSRYLVKRTGEKVFLECVQDMDHENMFWYRQDPGLGLRLIYFSYDVKMKEKGDIPEGYSVSREKKERFSLILESASTNQTSMYLCASRQRDGAFFGQGTRLTVV.

The chain couples TRBV24-1 to TRBJ1-5; TRBD1 matches at 8 bases. The CDR3 totals 12 residues. Germline V gives CDR1 KGHDR, CDR2 SFDVKD. Trimming cost V 9 bases and J 8 bases; bases outside gene matches: 5. In DNA form, the CDR3 reads TGTGCCACCGCAGGGGGCGTAGAGCCCCAGCATTTT. Translating gives CATAGGVEPQHF.

The chain has TRBV7-9 and TRBJ2-5, with 13 nucleotides matching TRBD2. Germline loops: CDR1 SEHNR, CDR2 FQNEAQ (reference sequence). The CDR3 has 17 amino acids. V trimming: 5 bases; J trimming: 4 bases; junction bases outside the gene matches: 10. CDR3 protein: CASSVGLAGVLGETQYF. For the CDR3, the DNA is TGTGCCAGCAGCGTCGGACTAGCGGGAGTATTAGGAGAGACCCAGTACTTC.

CDR3 protein: CASSPGPQGYNSPLHF. CDR3 bases: TGTGCCAGCAGCCCGGGACCACAGGGCTATAATTCACCCCTCCACTTT. V and J are TRBV5-4 and TRBJ1-6, with a possible D match to TRBD1 (6 bases). Germline values: CDR1 SGHNT, CDR2 YYREEE (reference sequence). V shed 4 bases and J shed 3 bases, with 14 bases lying between them. The CDR3 runs 16 residues.

The rearrangement joins TRBV7-3 to TRBJ2-5; 13 bases are shared with TRBD2. The junction had 7 bases not matched to a gene; V was cut back by 4 bases and J by 2 bases. CDR1 and CDR2 (germline): SGHTA, FQGTGA. The CDR3 consists of 17 residues. This chain's CDR3 is CASSSTPLAGGQETQYF. DNA for the CDR3: TGTGCCAGCAGCTCGACTCCACTAGCGGGGGGGCAAGAGACCCAGTACTTC.

The chain is built from TRBV20-1 and TRBJ2-5; D gene uncertain. The CDR3 covers 9 residues. Germline V gene lookup returns CDR1 DFQATT and CDR2 SNEGSKA (reference sequence). The CDR3 nucleotides read TGCAGGCCGGTGGAGACCCAGTACTTC. As protein: CRPVETQYF.

V usage is TRBV19 and J usage is TRBJ2-1; 7 bases match TRBD2. V was clipped by 1 base and J by 10 bases; unmatched bases: 4. This CDR3 spans 13 amino acids. Germline values: CDR1 LNHDA, CDR2 SQIVND (reference sequence). The CDR3 DNA sequence: TGTGCCAGTAGTATAGCGAGCGGGGACGAGCAGTTCTTC. The encoded protein is CASSIASGDEQFF.

At least ten counts were recorded for this clone. The chain employs TRBV27 and TRBJ2-3; tentatively, D is TRBD1 (7 bases). V was shortened by 3 bases and J by 0 bases, with 10 bases between the two germline ends. CDR1 and CDR2 (germline): MNHEY, SMNVEV (reference sequence). The CDR3 totals 15 residues. CDR3 DNA sequence: TGTGCCAGCAGTTTCAGGGGGGAGAGCACAGATACGCAGTATTTT. It translates to CASSFRGESTDTQYF.